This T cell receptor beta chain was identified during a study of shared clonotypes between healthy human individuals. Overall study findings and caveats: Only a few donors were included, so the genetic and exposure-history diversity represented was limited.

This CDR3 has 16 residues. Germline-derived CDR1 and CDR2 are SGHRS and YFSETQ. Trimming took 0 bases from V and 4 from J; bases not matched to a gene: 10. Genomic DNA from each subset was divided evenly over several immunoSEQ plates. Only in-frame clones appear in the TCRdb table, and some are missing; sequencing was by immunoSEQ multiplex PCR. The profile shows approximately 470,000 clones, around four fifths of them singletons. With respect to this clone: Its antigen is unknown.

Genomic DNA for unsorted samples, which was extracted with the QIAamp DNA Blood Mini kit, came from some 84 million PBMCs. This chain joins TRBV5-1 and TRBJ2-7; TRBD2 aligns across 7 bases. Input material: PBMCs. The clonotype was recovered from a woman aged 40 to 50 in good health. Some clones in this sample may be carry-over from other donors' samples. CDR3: CASSLALAEEGYEQYF. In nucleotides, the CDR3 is TGCGCCAGCAGCTTGGCCCTAGCGGAAGAGGGGTACGAGCAGTACTTC.